The 3 T cell receptor beta chains presented below share a single source sample, sequenced in a study of HIV-infected children after antiretroviral therapy interruption. A 3' RACE protocol on RNA, with unique molecular identifiers, produced the TCR library. TCRdb re-called the 3' RACE reads through MiXCR, storing one row per CDR3 protein. The sample lists around 50,000 distinct CDR3 sequences, around 4.7% occurring once. As to treatment: PENTA 11 planned treatment interruption arm or continuous ART arm. The sample was CD45RA+ CD4+ T cells from PBMCs, pooled from several time points, taken from a donor given antiretroviral therapy, either interrupted or continuous. As for subset: naive CD4+ CD45RA+ CD45RO- T cells. These receptor sequences come from a pool of human donors with HIV.

This clonotype was counted at least ten times. In nucleotides, the CDR3 is TGTGCCACCAGCAGAGATAACCTGGGGGGGGGCGGGACCCAGTACTTC. Translated: CATSRDNLGGGGTQYF. The chain carries TRBV15 and TRBJ2-5; a possible D gene is TRBD2 (7 bases). Germline lookup yields CDR1 LNHNV and CDR2 YYDKDF (reference sequence). V was cut by 0 bases and J by 7 bases, with 18 bases left in between. This CDR3 is 16 amino acids long.

This clonotype was seen a few times. This chain uses TRBV28 with TRBJ2-1, with 10 bases identical to TRBD2. The CDR3 has 16 amino acids. Germline values: CDR1 MDHEN, CDR2 SYDVKM. Trimming removed 2 bases from V and 5 bases from J; junction bases left unmatched: 6. The CDR3 coding sequence is TGTGCCAGCAGTTTAACCGGGACTAGCGTTCACAATGAGCAGTTCTTC. Its translation: CASSLTGTSVHNEQFF. The complete variable domain, with remaining parts taken from reference TRBV28 and TRBJ2-1, reads DVKVTQSSRYLVKRTGEKVFLECVQDMDHENMFWYRQDPGLGLRLIYFSYDVKMKEKGDIPEGYSVSREKKERFSLILESASTNQTSMYLCASSLTGTSVHNEQFFGPGTRLTVL.

This clonotype was seen many times. This CDR3 is CASSIARGRDTQYF. The CDR3 region has the DNA TGTGCCAGCAGCATCGCCAGGGGCAGAGATACGCAGTATTTT. The chain has TRBV7-9 and TRBJ2-3; D might be TRBD1 (6 bases). This CDR3 spans 14 amino acids. Germline V CDR1 and CDR2: SEHNR, FQNEAQ (reference sequence). V was cut by 5 bases and J by 5 bases, with 14 bases left in between.